This entry concerns a single T cell receptor (beta chain). The data were produced by immunoSEQ multiplex PCR, yet TCRdb's version contains in-frame clones alone and is incomplete. The data hold 150,000 to 200,000 clones, with roughly 80% observed a single time. The data belong to a study of blood T cell repertoires in COVID-19. Background on the study: Collection of acute and convalescent COVID-19 samples took place in the United States, Italy and Spain. Nucleic acid was either cDNA or gDNA, and it came from T cells, B-cell-depleted T cells, or PBMCs.

While infection was still active, Seattle patients were enrolled and then followed longitudinally. Per the germline V gene, CDR1 is MNHEY and CDR2 is SMNVEV (reference sequence). The ends lost 3 bases at V and 0 bases at J; junction bases unmatched: 8. This CDR3 is 18 amino acids long. The TCR comes from a woman aged 40 to 50 with COVID-19, enrolled during active disease. The chain is built from TRBV27 and TRBJ1-6; 7 nucleotides align to TRBD1. Sequencing was done on a sample of peripheral blood. The CDR3 sequence is CASSLIGTASSYNSPLHF. CDR3 nucleotides: TGTGCCAGCAGTTTGATCGGGACAGCGAGCTCCTATAATTCACCCCTCCACTTT.